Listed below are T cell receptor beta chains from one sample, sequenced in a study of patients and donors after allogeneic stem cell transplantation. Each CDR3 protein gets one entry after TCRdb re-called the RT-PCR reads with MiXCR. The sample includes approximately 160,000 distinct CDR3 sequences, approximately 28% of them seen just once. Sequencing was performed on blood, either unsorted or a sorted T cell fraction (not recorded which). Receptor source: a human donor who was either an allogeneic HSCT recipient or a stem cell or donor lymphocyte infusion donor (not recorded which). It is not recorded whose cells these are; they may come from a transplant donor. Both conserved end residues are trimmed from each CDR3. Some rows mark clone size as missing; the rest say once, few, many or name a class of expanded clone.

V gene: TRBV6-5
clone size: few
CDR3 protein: ASSYRGYEQF

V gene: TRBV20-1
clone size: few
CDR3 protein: SARVSQLTGELF

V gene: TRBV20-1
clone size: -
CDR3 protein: SARGERLAGRADTQY

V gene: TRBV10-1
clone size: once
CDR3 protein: ASSESTAYNEQF

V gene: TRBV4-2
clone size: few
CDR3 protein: ASSQDGREGYEQY

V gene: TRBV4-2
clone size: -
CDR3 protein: ASSQDSGRATDTQY

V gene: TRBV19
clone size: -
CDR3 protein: ASSVNRGREQF

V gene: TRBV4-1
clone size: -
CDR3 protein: ASSQDQGGHEAF

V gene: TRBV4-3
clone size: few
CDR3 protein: ASSQGRRYQETQY

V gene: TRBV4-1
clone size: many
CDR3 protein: ASSQDPAVYGYT

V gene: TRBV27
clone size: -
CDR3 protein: ASSSANTEAF

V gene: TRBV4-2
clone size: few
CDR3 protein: ASSRNTRGLSTDTQY

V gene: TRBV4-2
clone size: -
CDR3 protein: ASSQGAGGGYGYT

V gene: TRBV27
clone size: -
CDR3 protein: ASSLTGTYYGYT

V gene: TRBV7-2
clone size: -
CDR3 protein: ASSSTGNDQH

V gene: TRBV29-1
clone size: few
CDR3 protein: SGLRGSGELF

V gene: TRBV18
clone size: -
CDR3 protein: ASSLTVLADEQF

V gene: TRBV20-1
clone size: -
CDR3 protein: SETSGLQETQY

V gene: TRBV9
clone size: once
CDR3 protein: ASSPRSRGTTYNEQF

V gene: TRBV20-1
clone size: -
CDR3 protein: SARGLAGVWDGELF

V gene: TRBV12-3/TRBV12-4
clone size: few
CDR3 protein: ASSPASGPSSYEQY

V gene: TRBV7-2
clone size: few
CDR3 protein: ASSFTGITEAF

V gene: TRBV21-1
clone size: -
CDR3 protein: AGIPGAMWWWEQF

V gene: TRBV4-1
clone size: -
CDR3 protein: ASSQARAPQVGETQY

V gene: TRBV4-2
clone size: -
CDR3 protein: ASSQEREGGTQY

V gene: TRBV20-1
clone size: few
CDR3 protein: SARDRTNYGYT

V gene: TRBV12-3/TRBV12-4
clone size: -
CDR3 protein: ASSHSGYNEQF

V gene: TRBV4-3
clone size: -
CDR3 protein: ASSQGTNRVYEQY

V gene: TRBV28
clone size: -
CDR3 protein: ASSSGGARNYGYT

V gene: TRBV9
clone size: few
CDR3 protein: ASSAGTSAETQY

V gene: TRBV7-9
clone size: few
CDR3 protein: ASSSRGAHEKLF